A single TCR beta chain is shown here with its context. Per the authors' pipeline: It was from reference gene primer amplification that nucleated cell counts were estimated. The repertoire was sequenced with immunoSEQ multiplex PCR; TCRdb's copy has only in-frame clones and lacks some. That table is the source of V, J and clone size, and D and trimming were worked out from the DNA. The sample comprises under 300,000 clones, approximately 85% of which are singletons, and approximately 11% rests with the top ten. The data belong to a study of blood T cell repertoires in COVID-19. Study-level background: Material from acute and convalescent COVID-19 was sourced from the United States, Italy and Spain. Sample material is recorded as cDNA or gDNA derived from T cells, B-cell-depleted T cells, or PBMCs.

The germline V gene has CDR1 SGHTA and CDR2 FQGNSA. The ends were cut back, 4 bases at V and 4 bases at J, with 7 bases in the middle. The CDR3 sequence is 13 residues long. The receptor comes from a woman aged 70-85 years with acute or convalescent COVID-19. Specimen: peripheral blood. The chain couples TRBV7-2 to TRBJ1-4, with D perhaps matching TRBD1 (6 bases). The CDR3, as DNA: TGTGCCAGCAGCTCGGACAGTAATGAAAAACTGTTTTTT. Residues: CASSSDSNEKLFF.